One sample yielded the 24 T cell receptor beta chains listed below, sequenced in a study of tumor-infiltrating lymphocytes in primary liver carcinoma. The authors took blood RNA from unsorted whole blood and also extracted germline DNA. The investigators made TCR beta cDNA from about 0.45 ug total RNA, using a constant-region primer. Libraries of TCR beta came from three nested multiplex PCR rounds with slightly modified ARM-PCR. TRBV1-TRBV30 forward primers paired with a C-beta reverse primer were used in the first two PCR rounds, which ran approximately 11 cycles each. One entry per CDR3 protein results from TCRdb running MiXCR on the multiplex PCR reads. The table records 250,000 to 400,000 distinct CDR3 sequences, roughly two thirds of them present only once. Sequenced sample: peripheral blood. These receptors all stem from a man between 35 and 55 years old with primary liver carcinoma and hepatitis B virus infection.

The chain has TRBV5-1 and TRBJ1-1; TRBD1 is a possible D gene (5 bases). Germline V gene sequence: CDR1 SGHRS, CDR2 YFSETQ. The CDR3 is 14 amino acids. The V gene lost 4 bases and the J gene lost 6 bases, with 16 bases spanning the gap. The CDR3 loop is CASSPTPGYAEAFF. The CDR3 bases are TGCGCCAGCAGCCCTACTCCAGGGTACGCTGAAGCTTTCTTT. Full variable domain (remainder filled in from reference TRBV5-1 and TRBJ1-1): KAGVTQTPRYLIKTRGQQVTLSCSPISGHRSVSWYQQTPGQGLQFLFEYFSETQRNKGNFPGRFSGRQFSNSRSEMNVSTLELGDSALYLCASSPTPGYAEAFFGQGTRLTVV.

This clonotype occurred once. One base away lies a much larger clone, so this may be a sequencing read error. J is TRBJ2-1 and V is TRBV4-2; tentatively, D is TRBD2 (6 bases). Germline V gives CDR1 LGHNA, CDR2 YNFKEQ. Trimming cost V 8 bases and J 2 bases, with 13 bases left between them. The CDR3 spans 14 residues. Written as DNA, the CDR3 is TGTGCCAGCTCCCCAGGGACTGCCTACAATGAGCAGTTCTTC. This codes for CASSPGTAYNEQFF.

This chain links TRBV19 with TRBJ2-1; 13 nucleotides align to TRBD2. CDR1 LNHDA and CDR2 SQIVND come from the germline V gene (reference sequence). The V segment lost 3 bases and the J segment 4 bases; nucleotides outside the gene matches: 0. CDR3 length: 15 amino acids. This CDR3 is CASSMGLAGYNEQFF. The CDR3 DNA reads TGTGCCAGTAGTATGGGACTAGCGGGATACAATGAGCAGTTCTTC.

This clonotype has at least ten counts. The rearrangement links TRBV12-3 or TRBV12-4 to TRBJ2-5; the match to TRBD2 covers 7 bases. V was clipped by 3 bases and J by 6 bases; unmatched bases: 10. The CDR3 sequence is 15 residues long. CDR3 DNA: TGTGCCAGCAGTTTTTGGACTGGGGAGGGAAAGACCCAGTACTTC. Residues: CASSFWTGEGKTQYF.

This clonotype showed up just a few times. The genes are TRBV6-5 and TRBJ1-3; D may be TRBD1 (6 bases). V dropped 4 bases and J dropped 2 bases, with 12 bases sitting between them. The CDR3 extends over 15 amino acids. The germline V gene encodes CDR1 MNHEY and CDR2 SVGAGI. This chain's CDR3 is CASSSTGGTGNTIYF. The CDR3 DNA follows: TGTGCCAGCAGTTCGACAGGAGGGACTGGAAACACCATATATTTT.

In the case of this clonotype: A much larger clone lies a single base off, so this may be a read error. The chain uses TRBV4-1 and TRBJ2-5, with D perhaps TRBD2 (7 bases). The CDR3 covers 14 residues. Germline loops: CDR1 MGHRA, CDR2 YSYEKL. The CDR3 reads CVSSQGRGGETQYF. In nucleotides, the CDR3 is TGCGTCAGCAGCCAAGGCAGGGGAGGGGAGACCCAGTACTTC.

Notes on this clonotype: A much larger clone differs from this one at a single base, so this may be a read error. Because the CDR3 is missing its conserved closing phenylalanine or tryptophan, this is likely a read error. This chain links TRBV6-5 with TRBJ2-3, with a tentative D call TRBD1 (5 bases). Trimming pared 2 bases from V and 1 base from J, leaving 7 bases between. Germline V CDR1 and CDR2: MNHEY, SVGAGI. The CDR3 has 14 residues. CDR3 nucleotides: TGTGCCAGCAGTTACAGGGGCGGCACAGATACGCAGTATTTA. Protein product: CASSYRGGTDTQYL.

As for this clonotype: It may be a read error: a sequence one base away is much more abundant. CDR3 in amino acids: CASSGQVGYQETQYF. Written as DNA, the CDR3 is TGTGCCTCCAGCGGACAGGTGGGATATCAAGAGACCCAGTACTTC. V is TRBV10-3 and J is TRBJ2-5; 7 bases are shared with TRBD1. CDR1 is ENHRY and CDR2 is SYGVKD in the germline V gene. The junction had 14 bases not matched to a gene; V was cut back by 11 bases and J by 2 bases. The CDR3 is 15 amino acids.

This clonotype was recorded at least ten times. J is TRBJ2-7 and V is TRBV6-5, with TRBD1 matching over 9 bases. V shed 4 bases and J 5 bases; nucleotides not matched to a gene: 9. The length of the CDR3 is 15 residues. CDR1 and CDR2 (germline): MNHEY, SVGAGI. The CDR3 is CASSSRTGAIHEQYF. CDR3 sequence (DNA): TGTGCCAGCAGTTCCCGGACAGGGGCTATCCACGAGCAGTACTTC.

This clonotype was observed many times. V usage is TRBV4-1 and J usage is TRBJ1-5; D remains unclear. With 4 bases removed from V and 2 bases from J, the gap between germline ends came to 12 bases. Germline V gives CDR1 MGHRA, CDR2 YSYEKL. The CDR3 is made up of 15 amino acids. CDR3 nucleotide sequence: TGCGCCAGCAGCCTCGCGGGGTTAGGCAATCAGCCCCAGCATTTT. Encoded protein: CASSLAGLGNQPQHF.

This chain connects TRBV6-1 to TRBJ2-2, with D possibly matching TRBD2 (6 bases). V was trimmed by 5 bases and J by 12 bases, leaving 22 bases between them. The germline gives CDR1 MNHNS, CDR2 SASEGT. CDR3 length: 15 amino acids. CDR3 in DNA: TGTGCCAGCAGTTTCCCCGAAGCGGGTGTGTGGAAGCTGTTTTTT. Amino acid sequence: CASSFPEAGVWKLFF.

V usage is TRBV7-9 and J usage is TRBJ2-4; D may be TRBD2 (5 bases). V was trimmed by 4 bases and J by 0 bases, leaving 10 bases between them. This CDR3 contains 15 residues. Germline V CDR1 and CDR2: SEHNR, FQNEAQ (reference sequence). CDR3 coding DNA: TGTGCCAGCAGCTCCCTCGCGGGAGCCAAAAACATTCAGTACTTC. Its translation: CASSSLAGAKNIQYF.

V is TRBV28 and J is TRBJ2-7; D possibly corresponds to TRBD1 (6 bases). The germline gives CDR1 MDHEN, CDR2 SYDVKM. V was shortened by 7 bases and J by 7 bases, with 20 bases between the two germline ends. There are 14 residues in the CDR3. DNA for the CDR3: TGTGCCAGCACCGAGAGGGGACACCTGGAAGAGCAGTACTTC. It is translated as CASTERGHLEEQYF.

About this clonotype: At one boundary the junction diverges from the germline segment, which might be a read error. This chain connects TRBV6-6 to TRBJ1-3, with D maybe TRBD1 (5 bases). CDR3 size: 16 residues. Germline V gene sequence: CDR1 MNHNY, CDR2 SVGAGI (reference sequence). The CDR3 nucleotides read TGTGTCAGCAGTTACCGACAGCCTAGCTCTGGAAACAACATATATTTT. This gives the protein CVSSYRQPSSGNNIYF.

This clonotype was picked up many times. This chain links TRBV11-2 with TRBJ2-1, with D maybe TRBD2 (6 bases). Trimming took off 5 bases at V and 12 bases at J, with 11 bases between the two ends. Looked up from germline, CDR1 is SGHAT and CDR2 is FQNNGV. The length of the CDR3 is 11 residues. CDR3 sequence reads: CASSLRDSQFF. The CDR3 DNA follows: TGTGCCAGCAGCCTTCGGGACTCGCAGTTCTTC.

In the case of this clonotype: A much larger clone is a single base away; this may be a read error. The rearrangement joins TRBV10-1 to TRBJ2-3; D ambiguous. Germline CDR1 WNHNN, CDR2 SYGVQD (reference sequence). CDR3 size: 14 residues. CDR3 sequence reads: CANSAQRGEDTQYF. CDR3 in DNA: TGCGCCAACAGTGCCCAGCGTGGGGAAGATACGCAGTATTTT.

On this clonotype: Possible read error: a much larger clone is one base away. V is TRBV12-3 or TRBV12-4 and J is TRBJ2-7; TRBD2 matches at 7 bases. V shed 7 bases and J 4 bases; nucleotides not matched to a gene: 13. The CDR3 is 15 residues long. The CDR3 nucleotides read TGTGCCAGCACTCTACGCCGGGACTACTCTTACGAGCAGTACTTC. Protein sequence: CASTLRRDYSYEQYF.

The chain recombines TRBV5-1 with TRBJ2-1; possibly TRBD2 for D (6 bases). Trimming pared 0 bases from V and 9 bases from J, leaving 13 bases between. CDR1 and CDR2 (germline): SGHRS, YFSETQ. This CDR3 contains 14 residues. The CDR3 DNA sequence: TGCGCCAGCAGCTTGGGGTACGCGGAGGGTGAGCAGTTCTTC. Translation gives CASSLGYAEGEQFF.

On this clonotype itself: A read error may produce the germline difference seen at one junction end. The chain combines TRBV6-5 with TRBJ1-1, with no clear D. Germline-derived CDR1 and CDR2 are MNHEY and SVGAGI. The CDR3 extends over 13 amino acids. The CDR3 region has the DNA TGTACCAGCAGCTCATATCAGAGCCCTGAAGCTTTCTTT. Residues: CTSSSYQSPEAFF.

The CDR3 protein is CASSLDSLFGTDTQYF. The CDR3 DNA is TGTGCCAGCAGTCTTGACAGTCTCTTCGGCACAGATACGCAGTATTTT. This chain connects TRBV12-3 or TRBV12-4 to TRBJ2-3; perhaps TRBD1 as D (5 bases). This CDR3 spans 16 amino acids. V lost 5 bases to trimming and J lost 1 base, with 16 bases between them.

This rearrangement joins TRBV2 to TRBJ2-7; D is uncertain. The length of the CDR3 is 14 residues. The germline gives CDR1 SNHLY, CDR2 FYNNEI. V lost 2 bases to trimming and J lost 2 bases, with 10 bases between them. The CDR3 DNA reads TGTGCCAGCAGTGAACAGGCGGCTACCTACGAGCAGTACTTC. Encoded protein: CASSEQAATYEQYF.

Turning to this clonotype: Given a much more abundant clone one base away, this may be a read error. J is TRBJ2-1 and V is TRBV11-3; D call uncertain. The CDR3 is 15 residues long. Germline V gives CDR1 SGHNT, CDR2 YENEEA. CDR3 sequence reads: CVSSRRINEDNEQFF. The CDR3 DNA is TGTGTCAGCAGCCGCCGTATTAACGAAGACAATGAGCAGTTCTTC.

The chain joins TRBV29-1 to TRBJ1-1; the D is unclear. The CDR3 extends over 15 amino acids. Trimming cost V 4 bases and J 0 bases, with 15 bases left between them. The germline V gene encodes CDR1 SQVTM and CDR2 ANQGSEA. The CDR3 coding sequence is TGCAGCGTTGCCCCAGGTCTGGGGATGAACACTGAAGCTTTCTTT. Its translation: CSVAPGLGMNTEAFF.

A word on this clonotype: The junction shows a germline mismatch at one end, possibly a read error. The rearrangement joins TRBV12-3 or TRBV12-4 to TRBJ2-7; D gene ambiguous. The CDR3 is 14 amino acids. In nucleotides, the CDR3 is TGTGCCAGCTGTCCGACCGGAAGGACCTACGATCAGTACTTC. Translation gives CASCPTGRTYDQYF.